These 11 T cell receptor beta chains were sequenced from one sample in a study of shared T cell receptors in the human thymus. Assay used: immunoSEQ multiplex PCR; TCRdb lists only in-frame clones, some missing. The profile shows roughly 500,000 clones, about 84% of them singletons. The sample was also reused in another study, on human thymus T cells.

Input material: thymocytes. The receptors were sampled from a boy in the first two years of life with a congenital heart defect.

This clone occurred a few times. The chain recombines TRBV28 with TRBJ1-5; D remains ambiguous. This CDR3 region has 17 residues. The germline gives CDR1 MDHEN, CDR2 SYDVKM. V was clipped by 6 bases and J by 2 bases, with 20 bases between them. The CDR3 loop is CASSYPPPGMRNQPQHF. CDR3 nucleotides: TGTGCCAGCAGCTATCCTCCCCCGGGGATGCGCAATCAGCCCCAGCATTTT.

The chain joins TRBV18 to TRBJ2-2; 14 positions match TRBD2. CDR1 is KGHSH and CDR2 is LQKENI in the germline V gene. Trimming cost V 3 bases and J 7 bases; bases outside gene matches: 13. CDR3 length: 19 residues. CDR3 sequence reads: CASSPGLAGVTGYLGELFF. The DNA for the CDR3 is TGTGCCAGCTCACCGGGACTAGCGGGAGTAACGGGTTACCTCGGGGAGCTGTTTTTT.

This chain links TRBV2 with TRBJ1-2, with TRBD1 identical over 7 bases. V dropped 5 bases and J dropped 7; count of bases not matched to a gene: 7. Germline CDR1 is SNHLY and CDR2 is FYNNEI. The CDR3 consists of 13 residues. Here the CDR3 DNA reads TGTGCCAGCAGTCTAGACAGGGCCGGTGGCTACACCTTC. Its translation is CASSLDRAGGYTF. The full variable domain, in which reference TRBV2 and TRBJ1-2 provide the parts outside the CDR3, is EPEVTQTPSHQVTQMGQEVILRCVPISNHLYFYWYRQILGQKVEFLVSFYNNEISEKSEIFDDQFSVERPDGSNFTLKIRSTKLEDSAMYFCASSLDRAGGYTFGSGTRLTVV.

This clone was counted a few times. The V and J genes are TRBV2 and TRBJ1-5, with 8 positions matching TRBD1. CDR1 and CDR2 (germline): SNHLY, FYNNEI. This CDR3 is 15 amino acids long. The junction had 7 bases not matched to a gene; V was cut back by 6 bases and J by 3 bases. In nucleotides, the CDR3 is TGTGCCAGCAGCTCCGGGACAGGAGTCAATCAGCCCCAGCATTTT. It yields the protein CASSSGTGVNQPQHF.

J is TRBJ2-7 and V is TRBV4-2; TRBD2 agrees at 8 bases. The length of the CDR3 is 13 residues. V was clipped by 0 bases and J by 7 bases; unmatched bases: 2. Germline values: CDR1 LGHNA, CDR2 YNFKEQ. Here the CDR3 DNA reads TGTGCCAGCAGCCAAGAAGGCGGGAGGGAGCAGTACTTC. Encoded protein: CASSQEGGREQYF.

The chain's CDR3 is CASSEAGRGKAEDQPQHF. CDR3 nucleotides: TGTGCCAGCAGTGAAGCCGGTAGAGGGAAGGCCGAGGATCAGCCCCAGCATTTT. This chain uses TRBV2 with TRBJ1-5; no clear D gene. CDR1 and CDR2 from the germline V gene are SNHLY and FYNNEI. V was trimmed by 0 bases and J by 5 bases, leaving 20 bases between them. The CDR3 spans 18 residues.

The gene calls are TRBV30 and TRBJ2-5, with 7 bases lining up with TRBD2. CDR1 and CDR2 (germline): GTSNPN, SVGIG (reference sequence). Losses at the gene ends were 2 bases for V and 4 bases for J; bases not matched to a gene: 7. CDR3 size: 14 residues. In DNA, the CDR3 is TGTGCCTGGAGTTCAGGGAGGGAGGGAGAGACCCAGTACTTC. Translation gives CAWSSGREGETQYF.

The J gene is TRBJ1-4, the V gene TRBV10-1; 8 positions agree with TRBD1. The CDR3 loop spans 14 amino acids. V was pared by 4 bases and J by 6 bases, with 4 bases of the junction left unmatched. The V gene's germline CDR1 is WNHNN and CDR2 SYGVQD (reference sequence). CDR3: CASSVDRVDEKLFF. The CDR3 coding sequence is TGCGCCAGCAGTGTGGACAGGGTCGATGAAAAACTGTTTTTT.

J is TRBJ2-3 and V is TRBV14, with 9 bases identical to TRBD1. V gave up 4 bases and J gave up 5 bases; unmatched junction bases: 7. The CDR3 contains 15 residues. The germline gives CDR1 SGHDN, CDR2 FVKESK. For the CDR3, the DNA is TGTGCCAGCAGCCGATCGACAGGGGGTGTAGATACGCAGTATTTT. Translated: CASSRSTGGVDTQYF.

The chain employs TRBV5-4 and TRBJ2-2; 7 positions match TRBD2. The CDR3 is 16 residues long. Trimming removed 7 bases from V and 3 bases from J; junction bases left unmatched: 12. Germline V CDR1 and CDR2: SGHNT, YYREEE (reference sequence). CDR3 region: CASGRHGGEDTGELFF. Written as DNA, the CDR3 is TGTGCCAGCGGGAGGCATGGGGGGGAGGACACCGGGGAGCTGTTTTTT.

The rearrangement links TRBV18 to TRBJ2-7; the D gene is possibly TRBD1 (6 bases). Trimming shortened V by 3 bases and J by 3 bases, and 15 bases separated the two germline ends. Germline V CDR1 and CDR2: KGHSH, LQKENI. The CDR3 length is 15 residues. Here the CDR3 reads CASSPPWTAHYEQYF. The CDR3 DNA is TGTGCCAGCTCACCTCCTTGGACAGCACACTACGAGCAGTACTTC.